These 3 T cell receptor beta chains came from one sample sequenced in a study of graft-versus-host responses after intestinal transplantation (TCRdb year 2021). The protocol used for the library was the immunoSEQ multiplex PCR assay. The table was pulled from immuneACCESS by TCRdb, which kept in-frame rearrangements only. Such tables lose some clones; where checked, under half of the loss comes from unresolved V genes, and the rest has no known cause. For this sample the table gives about 97,000 clones, of which 80% to 95% were detected only once. The ten largest make up 15% to 20% of the sample. The sequencing here drew on PBMCs, taken approximately 420 days after intestinal transplant. Source of these receptors: a human patient who received an intestinal transplant, so some T cells may come from the graft donor.

The chain uses TRBV5-1 and TRBJ2-5, with 7 bases identical to TRBD2. CDR3 length equals 15 residues. Germline CDR1 SGHRS, CDR2 YFSETQ. The trim removed 0 bases at V and 5 bases at J, leaving 7 bases unmatched. The CDR3 DNA is TGCGCCAGCAGCTTGGAGCGGGGCCGCCGGGAGACCCAGTACTTC. Protein: CASSLERGRRETQYF.

The chain employs TRBV19 and TRBJ1-2, with TRBD1 matching 7 bases. The germline V gene has CDR1 LNHDA and CDR2 SQIVND (reference sequence). The V segment lost 3 bases and the J segment 4 bases; nucleotides outside the gene matches: 2. This CDR3 is built from 13 residues. CDR3 sequence reads: CASSIGTVYGYTF. The CDR3 bases are TGTGCCAGTAGTATTGGGACAGTCTATGGCTACACCTTC.

The chain links TRBV19 to TRBJ1-4; D uncertain. With 9 bases removed from V and 3 bases from J, the gap between germline ends came to 14 bases. CDR1 and CDR2 (germline): LNHDA, SQIVND (reference sequence). This CDR3 spans 14 amino acids. CDR3 amino acids: CASGGPGANEKLFF. DNA for the CDR3: TGTGCCAGCGGTGGACCCGGGGCTAATGAAAAACTGTTTTTT.